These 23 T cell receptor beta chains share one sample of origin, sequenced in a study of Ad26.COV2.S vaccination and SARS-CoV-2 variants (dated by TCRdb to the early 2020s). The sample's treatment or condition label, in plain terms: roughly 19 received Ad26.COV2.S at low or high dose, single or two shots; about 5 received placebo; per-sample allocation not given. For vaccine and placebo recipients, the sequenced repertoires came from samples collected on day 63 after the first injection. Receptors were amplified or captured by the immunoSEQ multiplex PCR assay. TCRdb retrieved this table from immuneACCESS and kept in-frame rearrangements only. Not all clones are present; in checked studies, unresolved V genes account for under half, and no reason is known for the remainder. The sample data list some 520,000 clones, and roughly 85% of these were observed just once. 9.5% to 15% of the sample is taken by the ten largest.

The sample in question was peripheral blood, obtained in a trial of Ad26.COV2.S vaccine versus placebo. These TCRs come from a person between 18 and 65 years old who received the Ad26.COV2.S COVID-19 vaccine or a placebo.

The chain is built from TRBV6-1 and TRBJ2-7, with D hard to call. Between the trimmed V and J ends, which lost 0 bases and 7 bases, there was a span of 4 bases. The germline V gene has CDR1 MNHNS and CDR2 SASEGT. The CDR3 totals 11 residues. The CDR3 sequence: CASSEAKEQYF. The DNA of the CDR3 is TGTGCCAGCAGTGAAGCTAAGGAGCAGTACTTC.

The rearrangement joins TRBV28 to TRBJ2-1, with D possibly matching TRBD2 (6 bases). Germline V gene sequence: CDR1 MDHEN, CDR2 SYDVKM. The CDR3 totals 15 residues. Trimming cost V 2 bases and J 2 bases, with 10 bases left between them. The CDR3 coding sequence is TGTGCCAGCAGTTTAATCGGGGGAACCTACAATGAGCAGTTCTTC. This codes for CASSLIGGTYNEQFF.

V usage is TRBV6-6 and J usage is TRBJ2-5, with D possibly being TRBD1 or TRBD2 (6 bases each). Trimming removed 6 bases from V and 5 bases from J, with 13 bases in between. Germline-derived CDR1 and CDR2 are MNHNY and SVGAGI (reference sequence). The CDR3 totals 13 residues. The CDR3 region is CASRQGLAETQYF. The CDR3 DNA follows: TGTGCCAGCAGGCAGGGGCTAGCGGAGACCCAGTACTTC.

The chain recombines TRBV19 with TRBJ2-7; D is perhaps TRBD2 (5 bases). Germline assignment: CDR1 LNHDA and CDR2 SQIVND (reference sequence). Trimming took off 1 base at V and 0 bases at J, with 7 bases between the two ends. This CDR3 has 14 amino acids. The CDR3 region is CASSIGRISYEQYF. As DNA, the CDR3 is TGTGCCAGTAGTATAGGGAGGATCTCCTACGAGCAGTACTTC. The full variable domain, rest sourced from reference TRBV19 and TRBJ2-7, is DGGITQSPKYLFRKEGQNVTLSCEQNLNHDAMYWYRQDPGQGLRLIYYSQIVNDFQKGDIAEGYSVSREKKESFPLTVTSAQKNPTAFYLCASSIGRISYEQYFGPGTRLTVT.

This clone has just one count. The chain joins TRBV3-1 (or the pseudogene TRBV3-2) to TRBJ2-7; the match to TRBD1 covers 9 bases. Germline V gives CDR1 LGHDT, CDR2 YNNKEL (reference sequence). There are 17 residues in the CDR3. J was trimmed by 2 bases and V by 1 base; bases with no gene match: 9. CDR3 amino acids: CASSQVVGGQGTYEQYF. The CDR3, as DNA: TGTGCCAGCAGCCAAGTTGTGGGGGGACAGGGTACCTACGAGCAGTACTTC.

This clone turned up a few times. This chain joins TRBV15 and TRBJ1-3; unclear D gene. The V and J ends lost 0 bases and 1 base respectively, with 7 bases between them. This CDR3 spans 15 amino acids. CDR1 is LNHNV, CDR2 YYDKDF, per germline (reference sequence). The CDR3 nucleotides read TGTGCCACCAGCAGAGATCGATTATCTGGAAACACCATATATTTT. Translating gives CATSRDRLSGNTIYF. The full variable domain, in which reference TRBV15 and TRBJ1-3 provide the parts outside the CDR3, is DAMVIQNPRYQVTQFGKPVTLSCSQTLNHNVMYWYQQKSSQAPKLLFHYYDKDFNNEADTPDNFQSRRPNTSFCFLDIRSPGLGDTAMYLCATSRDRLSGNTIYFGEGSWLTVV.

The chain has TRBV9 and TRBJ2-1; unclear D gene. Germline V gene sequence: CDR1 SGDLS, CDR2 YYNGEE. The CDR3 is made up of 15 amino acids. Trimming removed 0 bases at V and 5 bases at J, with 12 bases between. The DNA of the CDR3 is TGTGCCAGCAGCGTAGGAGGCCGTACTAACAATGAGCAGTTCTTC. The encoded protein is CASSVGGRTNNEQFF.

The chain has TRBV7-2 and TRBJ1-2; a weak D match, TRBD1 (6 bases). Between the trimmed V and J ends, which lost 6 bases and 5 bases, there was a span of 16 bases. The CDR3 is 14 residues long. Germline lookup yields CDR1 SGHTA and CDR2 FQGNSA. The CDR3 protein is CASRRRGQVYGYTF. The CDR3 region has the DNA TGTGCCAGCAGGAGAAGGGGACAAGTATATGGCTACACCTTC.

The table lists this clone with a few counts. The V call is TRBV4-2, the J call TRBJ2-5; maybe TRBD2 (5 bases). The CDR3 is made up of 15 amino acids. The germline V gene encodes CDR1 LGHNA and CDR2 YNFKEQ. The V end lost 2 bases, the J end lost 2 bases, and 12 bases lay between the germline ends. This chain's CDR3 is CASSQTDLGQETQYF. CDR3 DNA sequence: TGTGCCAGCAGCCAAACGGACTTAGGGCAAGAGACCCAGTACTTC.

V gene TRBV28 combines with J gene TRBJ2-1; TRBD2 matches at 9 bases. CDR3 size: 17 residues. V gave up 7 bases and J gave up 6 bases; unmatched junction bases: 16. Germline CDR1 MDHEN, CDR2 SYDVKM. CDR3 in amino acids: CASTHGGGRAGLNEQFF. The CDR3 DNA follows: TGTGCCAGCACCCACGGGGGCGGGAGGGCCGGGCTCAATGAGCAGTTCTTC.

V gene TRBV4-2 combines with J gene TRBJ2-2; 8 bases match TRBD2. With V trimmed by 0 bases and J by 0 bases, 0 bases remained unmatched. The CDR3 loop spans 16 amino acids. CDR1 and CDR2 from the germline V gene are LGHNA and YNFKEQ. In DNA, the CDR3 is TGTGCCAGCAGCCAAGAACTAGCGGCGAACACCGGGGAGCTGTTTTTT. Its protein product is CASSQELAANTGELFF.

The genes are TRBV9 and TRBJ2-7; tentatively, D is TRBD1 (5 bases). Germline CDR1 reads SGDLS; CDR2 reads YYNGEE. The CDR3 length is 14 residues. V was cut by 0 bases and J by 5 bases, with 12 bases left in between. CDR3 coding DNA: TGTGCCAGCAGCGTAGCTGGGGCCAACGACGAGCAGTACTTC. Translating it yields CASSVAGANDEQYF.

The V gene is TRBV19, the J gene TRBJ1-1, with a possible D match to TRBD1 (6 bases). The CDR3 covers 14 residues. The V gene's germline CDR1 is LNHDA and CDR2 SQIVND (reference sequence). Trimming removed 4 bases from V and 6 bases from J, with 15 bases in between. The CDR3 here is CASSNRGGTAEAFF. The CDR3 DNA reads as TGTGCCAGTAGTAATAGGGGGGGAACGGCTGAAGCTTTCTTT.

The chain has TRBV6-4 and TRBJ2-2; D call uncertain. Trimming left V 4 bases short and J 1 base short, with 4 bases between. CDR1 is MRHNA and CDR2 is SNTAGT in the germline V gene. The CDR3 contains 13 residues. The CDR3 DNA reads TGTGCCAGCAGTGCACAGAACACCGGGGAGCTGTTTTTT. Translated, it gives CASSAQNTGELFF.

Here the CDR3 reads CASSLAGTSEQYF. The CDR3 bases are TGTGCCAGCAGCTTAGCCGGGACTAGCGAGCAGTACTTC. The gene calls are TRBV7-8 and TRBJ2-7; 8 bases match TRBD2. The CDR3 covers 13 residues. V lost 0 bases and J lost 6; bases outside the gene matches: 1. Germline values: CDR1 SGHVS, CDR2 FQNEAQ. The complete variable domain, with remaining parts taken from reference TRBV7-8 and TRBJ2-7, reads GAGVSQSPRYKVAKRGQDVALRCDPISGHVSLFWYQQALGQGPEFLTYFQNEAQLDKSGLPSDRFFAERPEGSVSTLKIQRTQQEDSAVYLCASSLAGTSEQYFGPGTRLTVT.

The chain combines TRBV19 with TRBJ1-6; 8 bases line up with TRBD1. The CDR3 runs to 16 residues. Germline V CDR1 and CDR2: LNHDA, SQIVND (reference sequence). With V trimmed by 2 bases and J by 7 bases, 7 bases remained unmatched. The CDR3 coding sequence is TGTGCCAGTAGTATACCTTCATCAGGGGGCAATTCACCCCTCCACTTT. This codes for CASSIPSSGGNSPLHF.

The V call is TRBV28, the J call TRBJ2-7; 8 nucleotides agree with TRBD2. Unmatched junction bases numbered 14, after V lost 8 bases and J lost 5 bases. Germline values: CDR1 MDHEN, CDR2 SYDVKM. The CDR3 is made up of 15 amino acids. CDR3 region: CASSPFREGKDEQYF. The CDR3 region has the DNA TGTGCCAGCTCCCCCTTCCGGGAGGGTAAGGACGAGCAGTACTTC.

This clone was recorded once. The CDR3 DNA sequence: TGTGCCAGTACCCCGGGACAGGAGGGCGAGCAGTACTTC. Residues: CASTPGQEGEQYF. V is TRBV19 and J is TRBJ2-7, with TRBD1 identical over 8 bases. Germline assignment: CDR1 LNHDA and CDR2 SQIVND (reference sequence). The V gene end was trimmed by 7 bases and the J gene end by 6 bases; junction bases not matched to a gene: 8. The CDR3 runs to 13 residues.

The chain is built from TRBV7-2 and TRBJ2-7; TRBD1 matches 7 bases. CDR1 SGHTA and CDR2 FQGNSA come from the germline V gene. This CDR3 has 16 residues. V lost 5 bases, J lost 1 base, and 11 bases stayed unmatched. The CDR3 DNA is TGTGCCAGCAGCAAACACAGGGGAGTAGGATCCTACGAGCAGTACTTC. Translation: CASSKHRGVGSYEQYF.

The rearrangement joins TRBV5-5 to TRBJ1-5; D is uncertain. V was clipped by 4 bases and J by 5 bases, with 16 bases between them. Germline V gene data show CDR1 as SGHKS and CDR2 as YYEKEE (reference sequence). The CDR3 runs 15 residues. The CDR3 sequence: CASSVAGYPDQPQHF. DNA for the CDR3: TGTGCCAGCAGCGTAGCGGGGTATCCCGATCAGCCCCAGCATTTT.

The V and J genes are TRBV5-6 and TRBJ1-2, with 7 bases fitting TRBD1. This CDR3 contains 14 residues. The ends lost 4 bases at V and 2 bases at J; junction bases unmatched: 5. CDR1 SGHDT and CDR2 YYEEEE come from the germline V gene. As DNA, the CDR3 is TGTGCCAGCAGCCCACAGGGGACCAACTATGGCTACACCTTC. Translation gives CASSPQGTNYGYTF.

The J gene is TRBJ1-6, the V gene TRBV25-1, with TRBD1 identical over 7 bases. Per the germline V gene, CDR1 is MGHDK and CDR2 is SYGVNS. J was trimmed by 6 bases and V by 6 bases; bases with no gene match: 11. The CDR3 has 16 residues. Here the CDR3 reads CASSDSRQGVNSPLHF. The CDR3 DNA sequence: TGTGCCAGCAGCGACTCTCGACAGGGCGTTAATTCACCCCTCCACTTT.

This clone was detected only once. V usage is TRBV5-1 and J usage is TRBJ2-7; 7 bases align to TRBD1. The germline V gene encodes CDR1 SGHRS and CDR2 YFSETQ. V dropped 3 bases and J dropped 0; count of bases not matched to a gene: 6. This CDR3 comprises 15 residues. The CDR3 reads CASSSSTGLSYEQYF. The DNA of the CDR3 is TGCGCCAGCAGCTCATCGACAGGGCTCTCCTACGAGCAGTACTTC.